Sequencing of this T cell receptor beta chain was carried out in a study of technical replicates of blood from several donors. Some clones are missing from TCRdb's copy, which holds only in-frame ones; the method was immunoSEQ multiplex PCR. The sample includes 45,000 to 55,000 clones, roughly 94% of them seen just once. CDR1 and CDR2 from the germline V gene are MNHNY and SVGAGI (reference sequence). This CDR3 has 15 amino acids. V shed 5 bases and J 3 bases; nucleotides not matched to a gene: 10. Sequencing used T cells isolated from PBMCs. This rearrangement joins TRBV6-6 to TRBJ2-7; 7 bases match TRBD2. This sequence originates from a human donor in good health. The CDR3 nucleotides are TGTGCCAGCAGTCACTACCCCGGGACTAACTACGAGCAGTACTTC. Encoded protein: CASSHYPGTNYEQYF.